This TCR beta chain emerged from a study of shared clonotypes between healthy human individuals (dated by TCRdb to 2018 to 2021). Regarding the complete study: Three men and a couple of women, aged 18 to 49 years, made up the cohort. For each donor, CD4 naive and CD4 memory were each run on three plates, CD8 naive on two plates, and CD8 memory on one plate. The study deeply sequenced blood TCR repertoires of five healthy adults to estimate repertoire size and the extent of clonotype sharing between individuals. Libraries were prepared and TCR repertoires were sequenced by different laboratories using diverse techniques, in order to increase sequencing depth and limit assay-specific biases. Each donor's leukapheresis produced roughly between about 0.9 and 9.5 billion PBMCs. What the study reported, not specific to this receptor: When four donors were compared, the shared fraction of clonotypes was approximately 5% for naive CD4, around 4% for naive CD8, 2.3% for memory CD4, and 0.3% to 0.5% for memory CD8. Larger estimated clonotype richness was generally found for naive subsets than for memory subsets. Rarefaction of sorted-subset datasets indicated incomplete sequencing despite the large sequencing depth. Compared with non-shared clonotypes, the clonotypes found in all four sorted-subset donors had higher generation probabilities. Based on pairwise subsampling, the degree of clonotype sharing among donors was expected to be affected by sequencing depth. The genetic and exposure-history diversity represented was limited by the small number of donors. Only blood was sampled, and tissue TCR repertoires likely differ from those in blood.

Healthy HIV-negative adults with no recently reported acute infections or vaccinations were included as donors. All donors were Caucasian adults living in Nashville, Tennessee, USA. CD8 memory samples combined magnetically selected CD45RO+ cells with CCR7-negative CD45RA+ effector memory (TemRA) cells. Blood was obtained by leukapheresis, after which PBMCs were separated by Ficoll-Histopaque density gradient centrifugation and cryopreserved in liquid nitrogen vapor phase. Analytical flow cytometry was used to check the purity and quantity of each magnetically sorted T cell population. From each sorted fraction, genomic DNA was isolated and quantified by UV absorbance on a Nanodrop 2000c. V trim: 5 bases; J trim: 4 bases; unmatched bases: 17. The germline V gene encodes CDR1 SGHTA and CDR2 FQGNSA. The CDR3 starts with the cysteine, ends with the phenylalanine, and has 19 residues. Kept here is only the CDR3 DNA, which spans 57 bases and is read in frame from base 1.

With regard to this clone: This clone's antigen is unknown. There are no base qualities to consult, and no much larger clone falls within one base.

TCR CDR3 regions were amplified from genomic DNA by multiplex PCR using the deep immunoSEQ assay. For each cell subset, the extracted genomic DNA was distributed evenly across all wells of several immunoSEQ 96-well plates, and each plate served as one replicate. Each replicate PCR for sorted subsets received roughly 200 ng genomic DNA, equal to roughly 30,000 T cell genomes. Purified libraries were quantified with a Qubit 3.0 fluorometer, sized on a Bioanalyzer 2100, and re-quantified with the KAPA Library Quantification kit. Every immunoSEQ 96-well plate was sequenced on a dedicated single-read 150-cycle Illumina NextSeq 550 flow cell. The original pipeline was this. Because the immunoSEQ output held only junctional sequences and lacked quality scores, the filtering could not match the filtering applied to full-length reads. Sequences were annotated with PyIR, a Python wrapper for IgBLAST v1.9, using IMGT germline references to assign V/J genes and CDR3. Reads were filtered out if the reads had weak V/J assignments (E-value above 1e-6), no CDR3, stop codons, out-of-frame junctions, or ambiguous translated residues. V3J clonotypes were defined as sequences sharing an identical inferred V gene, J gene, and CDR3 amino acid sequence. Percentage overlap between repertoires was computed as shared unique clonotypes divided by the size of the smaller repertoire. Richness of each repertoire was evaluated using RTK rarefaction, the Chao1 estimator, and Recon v2.1 estimates of unobserved clonotypes. For all TCRbeta clonotypes obtained by the gDNA method from a handful of donors, generation probabilities were computed with OLGA. Not all clones reach the TCRdb copy of this immuneACCESS table, which keeps in-frame sequences only. Checked studies attribute under half of the gap to unresolved V genes and leave the rest unexplained. V and J calls and clone size come straight from that table; D and trimming were deduced from the DNA. The sample table records approximately 100,000 clones; roughly two thirds of these occur just once. Less than 55% of the sample is held by the ten biggest clonotypes.

The material sequenced was memory CD8+ T cells sorted from blood. The cell subset or site label, as the study defines it: CD45RO+ cells pooled with CCR7-negative TemRA cells. The V and J genes are TRBV7-2 and TRBJ2-3; the central 11 bases match TRBD2. The source of this sequence is a young man in good health. The CDR3 loop reads CASSTPWYATSGIPDTQYF. The bases read TGTGCCAGCAGCACCCCTTGGTACGCGACTAGCGGGATCCCAGATACGCAGTATTTT.